The clone carrying this T cell receptor beta chain was seen only a few times. The TCRbeta library incorporated unique molecular identifiers. TCRdb re-analysed the PCR reads in MiXCR, keeping a single row per CDR3 protein. The top ten hold approximately 2.3% of the sample, which has some 520,000 distinct CDR3 sequences, over 25% seen once. The data derive from a study of T-cell reconstitution after alpha-beta-depleted transplantation in children. Germline lookup yields CDR1 KGHSH and CDR2 LQKENI. The CDR3 length is 15 residues. Trimming left V 0 bases short and J 3 bases short, with 11 bases between. This sequence joins TRBV18 and TRBJ1-1; D is perhaps TRBD1 (5 bases). This material consisted of PBMCs from the stem cell graft donor, taken from the stem cell graft. The clonotype originates from a human donor who donated a stem cell graft to a child with aplastic anemia. CDR3: CASSPPRGMDTEAFF. The CDR3 DNA follows: TGTGCCAGCTCACCACCTAGGGGTATGGACACTGAAGCTTTCTTT.